The clone carrying this TCR beta chain occurred many times. This sample was taken from a study of molecular identifiers for immune sequencing clone quantification. Previously described methods and listed TCR primers were employed for the bulk TCR libraries. A single record per CDR3 protein comes from TCRdb applying MiXCR to the PCR reads. The sample gives some 680,000 distinct CDR3 sequences, approximately 24% of which show up once; about 0.81% is in the top ten. Germline V gene lookup returns CDR1 MNHEY and CDR2 SMNVEV (reference sequence). V was cut by 7 bases and J by 0 bases, with 12 bases left in between. This CDR3 is built from 14 residues.

The rearrangement uses TRBV27 and TRBJ1-1; D call uncertain. Material for sequencing was naive CD8+ T cells from blood, with Jurkat cell RNA spiked in. Regarding subset: FACS-sorted CD8+CD4-CCR7+CD45RA+ naive T cells. This TCR derives from a human donor in good health. Some libraries in this study had Jurkat cell RNA spiked in. This CDR3 reads CASKSDGMNTEAFF. For the CDR3, the DNA is TGTGCCAGCAAGTCCGACGGAATGAACACTGAAGCTTTCTTT.